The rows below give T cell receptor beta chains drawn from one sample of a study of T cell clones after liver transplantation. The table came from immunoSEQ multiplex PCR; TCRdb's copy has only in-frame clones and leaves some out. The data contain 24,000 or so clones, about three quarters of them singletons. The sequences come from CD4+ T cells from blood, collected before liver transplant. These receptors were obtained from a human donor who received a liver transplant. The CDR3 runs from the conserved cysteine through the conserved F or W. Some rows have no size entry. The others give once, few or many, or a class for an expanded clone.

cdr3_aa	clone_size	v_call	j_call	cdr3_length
CASSFGQGDEKLFF	.	TRBV7-9	TRBJ1-4	14
CASKARQTLGELFF	once	TRBV6-1	TRBJ2-2	14
CASIADTEAFF	few	TRBV2	TRBJ1-1	11
CASSLAGQGMDGYTF	.	TRBV5-4	TRBJ1-2	15
CASSATGADTQYF	once	TRBV27	TRBJ2-3	13
CSASSSYEQYF	.	TRBV20-1	TRBJ2-7	11
CASSRDLGPYGYTF	.	TRBV7-2	TRBJ1-2	14
CASSHDTSYEQYF	.	TRBV10-2	TRBJ2-7	13
CASSWGRGVNTGELFF	.	TRBV5-1	TRBJ2-2	16
CASSLGRGSTEAFF	.	TRBV11-3	TRBJ1-1	14
CASPEGRGLSYGYTF	few	TRBV2	TRBJ1-2	15
CASSEPRTGGTDTQYF	.	TRBV25-1	TRBJ2-3	16
CASSRARGQPQHF	few	TRBV6-5	TRBJ1-5	13
CASSFSWRLNQPQHF	few	TRBV12-1	TRBJ1-5	15
CASSLGAEETQYF	.	TRBV5-1	TRBJ2-5	13
CASSVGRDTEAFF	.	TRBV9	TRBJ1-1	13
CASSSGQGAWTYF	once	TRBV11-2	TRBJ2-7	13
CASSQGTPFTDTQYF	.	TRBV7-2	TRBJ2-3	15
CASILAGGYYGYTF	few	TRBV2	TRBJ1-2	14
CASGYGQLNTEAFF	.	TRBV5-1	TRBJ1-1	14
CASSQETGRDGYTF	.	TRBV4-3	TRBJ1-2	14
CAWSVRDRVFYEQYF	.	TRBV30	TRBJ2-7	15
CASSDTGTGGAGGELFF	.	TRBV21-1	TRBJ2-2	17
CASSLPSGGAGEQFF	few	TRBV5-1	TRBJ2-1	15
CASSSLPDTQYF	.	TRBV7-2	TRBJ2-3	12
CATSRAGHQLAKNIQYF	few	TRBV15	TRBJ2-4	17